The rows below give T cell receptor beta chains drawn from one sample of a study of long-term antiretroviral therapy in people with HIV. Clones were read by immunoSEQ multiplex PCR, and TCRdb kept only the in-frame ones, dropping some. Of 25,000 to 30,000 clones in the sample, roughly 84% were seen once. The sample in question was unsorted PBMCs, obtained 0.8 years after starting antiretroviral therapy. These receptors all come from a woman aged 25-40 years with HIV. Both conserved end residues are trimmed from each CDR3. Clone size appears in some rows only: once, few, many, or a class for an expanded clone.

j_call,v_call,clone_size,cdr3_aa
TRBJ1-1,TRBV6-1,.,ASSERGRGTEAF
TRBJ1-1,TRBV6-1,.,ASSAGQGTEAF
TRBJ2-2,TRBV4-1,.,ASSRKTTGDYTGELF
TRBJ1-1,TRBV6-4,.,ASRKEDRETAEAF
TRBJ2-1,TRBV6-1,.,ASSESSAGGSSYNEQF
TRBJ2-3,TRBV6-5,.,ASSSPKDEGTDTQY
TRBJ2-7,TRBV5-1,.,ASSFQILQDSYEQY
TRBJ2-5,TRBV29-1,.,SSTWGVGETQY
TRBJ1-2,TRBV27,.,ASSFRRDLGSHNYGYT
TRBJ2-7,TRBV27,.,ASSLLDRVSYEQY
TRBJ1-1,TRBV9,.,ASSVSGGTVNTEAF
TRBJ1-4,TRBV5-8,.,ASSISYTSGEKLF
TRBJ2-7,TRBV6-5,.,ASSGEGSRQY
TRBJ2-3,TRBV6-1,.,ASQVGPGDTQY
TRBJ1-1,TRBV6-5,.,ASSLQGFGSEAF
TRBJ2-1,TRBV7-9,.,ASSFRGEGEQF
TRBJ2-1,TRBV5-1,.,ASSRQLRTGGSYNEQF
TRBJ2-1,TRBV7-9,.,ASSLVGHEQF
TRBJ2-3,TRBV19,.,ASMSDSGGFGTDTQY
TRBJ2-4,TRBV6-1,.,ASREGVPKNIQY
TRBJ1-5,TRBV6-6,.,ASRGWGNQPQH
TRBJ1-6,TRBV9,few,ASSRTGDYRKAPLH
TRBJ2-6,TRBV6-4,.,ASSDGHHSGANVLT
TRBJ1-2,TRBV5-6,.,ASSGMVGQSGYT
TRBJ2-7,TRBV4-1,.,ASSQGRTALYEQY
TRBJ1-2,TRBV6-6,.,ASSYVSTNYGYT
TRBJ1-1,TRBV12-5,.,ASGKVSVNTEAF
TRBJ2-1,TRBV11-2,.,ASSLDSAGSYNEQF
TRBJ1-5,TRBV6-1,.,ASSQGGDQPQH
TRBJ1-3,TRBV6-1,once,ASSEAVFSGNTIY
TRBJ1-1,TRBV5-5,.,ASSLVQGRTEAF
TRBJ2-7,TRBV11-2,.,ASSFVDGQTWYEQY
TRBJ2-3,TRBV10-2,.,ASRRLAGRTDTQY
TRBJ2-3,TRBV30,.,AWRYDRETDTQY
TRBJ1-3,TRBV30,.,AWRLGNSGNTIY
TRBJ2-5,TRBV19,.,ASSNPAVLGETQY
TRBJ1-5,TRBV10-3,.,AISESENQPQH
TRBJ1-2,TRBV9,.,ASSGGTPVNYGYT
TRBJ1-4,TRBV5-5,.,ASTEGQGGEKLF
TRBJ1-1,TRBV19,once,ASSRQFNTEAF
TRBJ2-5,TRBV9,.,ASSVGVVQETQY
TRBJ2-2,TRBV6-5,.,ASSSGNSNTGELF
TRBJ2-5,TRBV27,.,ASSLLALGAQETQY
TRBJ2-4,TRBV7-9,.,ASSLFGDKGD
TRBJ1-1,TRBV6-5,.,ASSYSPGPLEAF
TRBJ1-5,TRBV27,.,ASSKAPGSFFNQPQH
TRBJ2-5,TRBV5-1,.,ASSLSGGTQETQY
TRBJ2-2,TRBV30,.,AWSRSGELF
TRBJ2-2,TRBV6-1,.,ASRKDGRNTGELF
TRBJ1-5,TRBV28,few,ASTHGQRGQPQH
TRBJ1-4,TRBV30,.,AWREGQVREKLF
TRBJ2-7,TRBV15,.,ATSRGTYEQY
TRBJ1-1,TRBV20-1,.,SARVNTEAF
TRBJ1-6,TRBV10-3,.,AISAGTGGAGKDSPLH
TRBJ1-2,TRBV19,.,ASSIENFAGVYGYT